A selection of T cell receptor beta chains follows, all from one sample in a study of OX40 agonist ivuxolimab in advanced cancers. Measured with immunoSEQ multiplex PCR; TCRdb has only the in-frame clones, and not every one. Among tens of thousands of clones listed, 83% were seen once. This sample comprised CD4+ or CD8+ T cells sorted from blood, obtained in a trial of the OX40 agonist ivuxolimab. These receptors originate from an adult with an advanced solid tumor such as melanoma, head and neck, liver or kidney cancer. CDR3s include the opening cysteine and the closing phenylalanine or tryptophan. A D gene is named only where the DNA matches it firmly. Where a row states a size, it is once, few, many or the class of an expanded clone; other rows omit it.

d_gene	v_gene	len	abundance	j_gene	CDR3aa	CDR3nt
.	TRBV7-6	13	once	TRBJ2-7	CASTVSYTGEQYF	TGTGCCAGTACAGTTTCCTATACAGGGGAGCAGTACTTC
TRBD1	TRBV5-4	16	.	TRBJ1-4	CASSGDREGSGEKLFF	TGTGCCAGCAGCGGGGACAGGGAGGGTTCGGGTGAAAAACTGTTTTTT
TRBD1	TRBV11-1	16	.	TRBJ1-2	CASSLGDRGRGGGYTF	TGTGCCAGCAGCTTAGGGGACAGGGGGCGCGGAGGAGGCTACACCTTC
.	TRBV5-8	13	.	TRBJ1-2	CASSLLTVGGYTF	TGTGCCAGCAGCTTGCTGACAGTTGGTGGCTACACCTTC
.	TRBV5-1	14	.	TRBJ2-2	CASSWDINTGELFF	TGCGCCAGCAGCTGGGACATAAACACCGGGGAGCTGTTTTTT
.	TRBV7-8	11	once	TRBJ2-1	CASGLGNEQFF	TGTGCCAGCGGGTTGGGTAATGAGCAGTTCTTC
TRBD1	TRBV6-6	14	.	TRBJ1-2	CASREGGQIAGYTF	TGTGCCAGCAGGGAGGGGGGACAGATCGCTGGCTACACCTTC
.	TRBV5-5	12	.	TRBJ2-5	CASSFAEETQYF	TGTGCCAGCAGCTTTGCAGAAGAGACCCAGTACTTC
.	TRBV4-3	17	.	TRBJ1-2	CASSQGAAERTYYGYTF	TGCGCCAGCAGCCAAGGGGCGGCCGAAAGAACTTACTATGGCTACACCTTC
.	TRBV7-2	14	.	TRBJ1-5	CASSSGGRDQPQHF	TGTGCCAGCAGCTCCGGGGGGAGGGATCAGCCCCAGCATTTT
.	TRBV20-1	11	.	TRBJ2-1	CSAMLVNEQFF	TGCAGTGCTATGCTGGTCAATGAGCAGTTCTTC
TRBD1	TRBV6-5	14	few	TRBJ2-3	CASSFGTGIDTQYF	TGTGCCAGCAGCTTTGGGACAGGGATAGATACGCAGTATTTT
.	TRBV6-5	13	.	TRBJ1-1	CASSAEVNTEAFF	TGTGCCAGCAGTGCCGAAGTCAACACTGAAGCTTTCTTT
.	TRBV6-5	12	.	TRBJ1-2	CASSTGGFGYTF	TGTGCCAGCAGTACCGGGGGATTTGGCTACACCTTC
TRBD2	TRBV10-2	17	.	TRBJ2-5	CASSGASGGAPQETQYF	TGCGCCAGTAGTGGGGCTAGCGGGGGGGCTCCTCAAGAGACCCAGTACTTC
.	TRBV6-5	14	.	TRBJ1-4	CASSLAVTNEKLFF	TGTGCCAGCAGTTTAGCAGTGACTAATGAAAAACTGTTTTTT
.	TRBV5-1	13	.	TRBJ2-5	CASSSSSGETQYF	TGCGCCAGCAGCTCCTCCTCCGGAGAGACCCAGTACTTC
.	TRBV30	11	.	TRBJ2-5	CAWSVPQTQYF	TGTGCCTGGAGTGTACCCCAGACCCAGTACTTC
TRBD2	TRBV19	15	.	TRBJ2-3	CASSKGLAPTDTQYF	TGTGCCAGTAGTAAGGGACTAGCACCGACAGATACGCAGTATTTT
.	TRBV30	11	.	TRBJ1-4	CAWSVREKLFF	TGTGCCTGGAGTGTTAGAGAAAAACTGTTTTTT
.	TRBV7-2	15	.	TRBJ2-3	CASSFSAGTTDTQYF	TGTGCCAGCAGCTTCTCAGCGGGCACCACAGATACGCAGTATTTT
.	TRBV6-1	13	.	TRBJ1-3	CASIFDSGNTIYF	TGTGCCAGCATTTTTGACTCTGGAAACACCATATATTTT
.	TRBV6-5	14	.	TRBJ1-1	CASSYRPGDTEAFF	TGTGCCAGCAGTTACCGACCGGGGGACACTGAAGCTTTCTTT
.	TRBV18	14	.	TRBJ2-2	CASSRQEYTGELFF	TGTGCCAGCTCACGGCAGGAGTACACCGGGGAGCTGTTTTTT
TRBD1	TRBV6-1	13	few	TRBJ2-5	CASSRDRDETQYF	TGTGCCAGCAGCCGGGACAGGGATGAGACCCAGTACTTC
.	TRBV28	14	.	TRBJ1-2	CASSFPTGIYGYTF	TGTGCCAGCAGTTTCCCAACAGGGATCTATGGCTACACCTTC
TRBD1	TRBV7-8	15	few	TRBJ2-7	CASRPMTGGLDEQYF	TGTGCCAGCAGACCTATGACAGGGGGCTTGGACGAGCAGTACTTC
TRBD2	TRBV6-5	16	few	TRBJ2-7	CASSYGLAGVSYEQYF	TGTGCCAGCAGTTACGGTCTAGCGGGGGTCTCCTACGAGCAGTACTTC
.	TRBV9	13	.	TRBJ1-6	CASSNGRDSPLHF	TGTGCCAGCAGCAACGGACGCGACTCACCCCTCCACTTT
TRBD2	TRBV5-1	14	.	TRBJ2-7	CASSLKAGTYEQYF	TGCGCCAGCAGCTTAAAAGCGGGGACCTACGAGCAGTACTTC
.	TRBV19	16	.	TRBJ1-5	CASSIVPGFANQPQHF	TGTGCCAGTAGTATAGTCCCAGGGTTTGCCAATCAGCCCCAGCATTTT
.	TRBV5-5	15	once	TRBJ2-4	CASSPGPDFENIQYF	TGTGCCAGCAGCCCGGGACCTGATTTCGAAAACATTCAGTACTTC
.	TRBV5-6	15	.	TRBJ1-2	CASSLDWAFGLGYTF	TGTGCCAGCAGCTTGGATTGGGCCTTCGGCTTGGGCTACACCTTC
.	TRBV14	14	.	TRBJ2-7	CASSQVQSSYEQYF	TGTGCCAGCAGCCAAGTGCAGTCCTCCTACGAGCAGTACTTC
TRBD1	TRBV5-1	16	.	TRBJ2-7	CASSLVPGTGPHEQYF	TGCGCCAGCAGCTTGGTCCCCGGGACAGGGCCCCACGAGCAGTACTTC
.	TRBV28	13	.	TRBJ2-7	CASTLQSPPEQYF	TGTGCCAGCACCCTACAGTCTCCCCCAGAGCAGTACTTC
.	TRBV7-8	15	.	TRBJ1-6	CASSLVGINNSPLHF	TGTGCCAGCAGCTTAGTAGGAATTAATAATTCACCCCTCCACTTT
TRBD2	TRBV13	16	once	TRBJ2-1	CASSLRRASGVNEQFF	TGTGCCAGCAGCTTAAGGAGGGCTAGCGGGGTCAATGAGCAGTTCTTC
.	TRBV11-3	14	.	TRBJ1-3	CASSSQGFGNTIYF	TGTGCCAGCAGCTCGCAGGGTTTTGGAAACACCATATATTTT
.	TRBV5-1	13	.	TRBJ1-1	CASSLEANTEAFF	TGCGCCAGCAGCTTGGAGGCGAACACTGAAGCTTTCTTT
.	TRBV10-1	15	.	TRBJ1-5	CASSLGVRMGQPQHF	TGCGCCAGTTCCTTGGGAGTGAGGATGGGTCAGCCCCAGCATTTT
TRBD1	TRBV19	19	.	TRBJ1-4	CASSRGLRGQTATNEKLFF	TGTGCCAGTAGTCGGGGCCTACGGGGACAGACTGCAACTAATGAAAAACTGTTTTTT
.	TRBV28	16	.	TRBJ2-7	CASLSQGTLTLDEQYF	TGTGCCAGTCTCTCCCAAGGGACATTGACCTTGGACGAGCAGTACTTC
TRBD1	TRBV7-6	16	few	TRBJ2-2	CASRAGTGWDTGELFF	TGTGCCAGCAGAGCCGGGACAGGGTGGGACACCGGGGAGCTGTTTTTT
.	TRBV11-2	15	few	TRBJ1-5	CASSLDGNSNQPQHF	TGTGCCAGCAGCTTAGATGGGAATAGCAATCAGCCCCAGCATTTT
.	TRBV2	11	many	TRBJ1-2	CASSGGWGYTF	TGTGCCAGCAGTGGGGGTTGGGGCTACACCTTC
.	TRBV5-6	15	.	TRBJ1-6	CASSFGWARNSPLHF	TGTGCCAGCAGCTTTGGATGGGCCAGGAATTCACCCCTCCACTTT
.	TRBV10-3	11	.	TRBJ2-3	CAISVGDTQYF	TGTGCCATCAGTGTTGGTGATACGCAGTATTTT
.	TRBV28	15	.	TRBJ2-1	CASRAPGGGYNEQFF	TGTGCCAGCAGGGCGCCCGGGGGAGGCTACAATGAGCAGTTCTTC
.	TRBV10-3	15	few	TRBJ2-2	CAISELGQSPGELFF	TGTGCCATCAGTGAGTTAGGACAGAGTCCCGGGGAGCTGTTTTTT
TRBD1	TRBV7-9	15	.	TRBJ1-5	CASSFTGGGNQPQHF	TGTGCCAGCAGTTTCACAGGGGGCGGCAATCAGCCCCAGCATTTT
TRBD1	TRBV6-5	15	.	TRBJ1-5	CASSQSGTGNQPQHF	TGTGCCAGCAGTCAGTCCGGGACAGGGAATCAGCCCCAGCATTTT
.	TRBV7-6	13	.	TRBJ2-7	CASSPRSGDEQYF	TGTGCCAGCAGCCCGCGATCCGGGGACGAGCAGTACTTC
.	TRBV9	14	.	TRBJ2-5	CASSAGDSEEPQYF	TGTGCCAGCAGCGCGGGCGACTCTGAAGAGCCCCAGTACTTC
.	TRBV19	12	.	TRBJ2-7	CASSMSGYEQYF	TGTGCCAGTAGTATGAGCGGTTACGAGCAGTACTTC
TRBD1	TRBV18	16	once	TRBJ1-2	CASSHEGQGIRDGYTF	TGTGCCAGCTCTCACGAGGGACAGGGGATTCGGGATGGCTACACCTTC